The clone carrying this T cell receptor (beta chain) has just a few counts. These data come from a study of blood T cell repertoires in COVID-19. Sequencing used immunoSEQ multiplex PCR; TCRdb keeps in-frame clones, though not all of them. The sample records 90,000 to 150,000 clones, around 89% being singletons. This sequence originates from a human donor with acute or convalescent COVID-19. The donor label of this sample is uncertain. The sample taken for sequencing was peripheral blood.

The chain's CDR3 is CASSSSRGNQPQHF. For the CDR3, the DNA is TGTGCCAGCAGCTCATCCAGGGGCAATCAGCCCCAGCATTTT. This sequence joins TRBV7-3 and TRBJ1-5; D perhaps matches TRBD1 (5 bases). CDR3 length: 14 amino acids. The germline CDR1 and CDR2 sequences are SGHTA and FQGTGA. Between the trimmed V and J ends, which lost 4 bases and 2 bases, there was a span of 9 bases. Together with reference TRBV7-3 and TRBJ1-5, the CDR3 gives the full variable domain: GAGVSQTPSNKVTEKGKYVELRCDPISGHTALYWYRQSLGQGPEFLIYFQGTGAADDSGLPNDRFFAVRPEGSVSTLKIQRTERGDSAVYLCASSSSRGNQPQHFGDGTRLSIL.